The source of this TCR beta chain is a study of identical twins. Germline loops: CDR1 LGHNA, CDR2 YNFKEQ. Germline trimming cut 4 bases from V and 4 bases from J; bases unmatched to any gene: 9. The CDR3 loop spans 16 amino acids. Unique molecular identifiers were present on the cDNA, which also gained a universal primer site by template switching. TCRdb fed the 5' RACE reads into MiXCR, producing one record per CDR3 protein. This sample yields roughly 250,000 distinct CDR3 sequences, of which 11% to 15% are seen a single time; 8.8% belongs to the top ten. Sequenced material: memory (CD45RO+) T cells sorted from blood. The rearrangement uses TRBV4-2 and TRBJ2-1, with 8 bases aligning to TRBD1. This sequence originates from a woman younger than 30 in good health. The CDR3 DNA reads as TGTGCCAGCAGCCTACAAGACAGGGGTACGTACAATGAGCAGTTCTTC. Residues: CASSLQDRGTYNEQFF.